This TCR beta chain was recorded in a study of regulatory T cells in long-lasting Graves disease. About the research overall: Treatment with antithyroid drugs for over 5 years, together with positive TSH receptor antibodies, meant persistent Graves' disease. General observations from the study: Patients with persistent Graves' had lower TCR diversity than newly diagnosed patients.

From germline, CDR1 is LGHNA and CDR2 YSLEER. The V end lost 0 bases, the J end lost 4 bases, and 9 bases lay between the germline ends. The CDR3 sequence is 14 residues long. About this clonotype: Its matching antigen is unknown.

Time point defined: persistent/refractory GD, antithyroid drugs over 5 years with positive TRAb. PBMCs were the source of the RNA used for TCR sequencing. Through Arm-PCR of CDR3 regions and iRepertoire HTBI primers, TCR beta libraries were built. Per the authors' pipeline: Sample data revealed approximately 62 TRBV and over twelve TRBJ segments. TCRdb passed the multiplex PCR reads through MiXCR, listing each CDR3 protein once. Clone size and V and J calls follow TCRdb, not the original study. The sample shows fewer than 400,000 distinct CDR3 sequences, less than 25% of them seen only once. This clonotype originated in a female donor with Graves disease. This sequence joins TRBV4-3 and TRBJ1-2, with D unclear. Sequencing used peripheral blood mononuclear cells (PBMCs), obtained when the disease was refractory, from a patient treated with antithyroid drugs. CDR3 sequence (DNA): TGCGCCAGCAGCCAAGATAGGGCCTCCTATGGCTACACCTTC. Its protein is CASSQDRASYGYTF.